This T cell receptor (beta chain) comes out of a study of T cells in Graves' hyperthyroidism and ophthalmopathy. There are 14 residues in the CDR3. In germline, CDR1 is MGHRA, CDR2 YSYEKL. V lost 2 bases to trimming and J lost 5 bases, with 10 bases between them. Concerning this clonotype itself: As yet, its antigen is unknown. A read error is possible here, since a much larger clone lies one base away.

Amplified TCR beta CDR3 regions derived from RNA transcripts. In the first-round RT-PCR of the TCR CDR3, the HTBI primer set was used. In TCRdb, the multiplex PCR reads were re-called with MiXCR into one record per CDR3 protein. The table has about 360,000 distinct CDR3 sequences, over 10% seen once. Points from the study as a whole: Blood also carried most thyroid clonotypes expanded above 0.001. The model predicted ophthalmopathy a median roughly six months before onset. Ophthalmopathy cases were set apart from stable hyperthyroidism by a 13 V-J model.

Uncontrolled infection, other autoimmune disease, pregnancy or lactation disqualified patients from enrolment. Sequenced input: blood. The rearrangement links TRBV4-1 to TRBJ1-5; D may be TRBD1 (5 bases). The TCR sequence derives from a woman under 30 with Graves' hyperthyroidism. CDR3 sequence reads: CASSQPLGDQPQHF. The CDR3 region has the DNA TGCGCCAGCAGCCAACCCCTAGGGGATCAGCCCCAGCATTTT.